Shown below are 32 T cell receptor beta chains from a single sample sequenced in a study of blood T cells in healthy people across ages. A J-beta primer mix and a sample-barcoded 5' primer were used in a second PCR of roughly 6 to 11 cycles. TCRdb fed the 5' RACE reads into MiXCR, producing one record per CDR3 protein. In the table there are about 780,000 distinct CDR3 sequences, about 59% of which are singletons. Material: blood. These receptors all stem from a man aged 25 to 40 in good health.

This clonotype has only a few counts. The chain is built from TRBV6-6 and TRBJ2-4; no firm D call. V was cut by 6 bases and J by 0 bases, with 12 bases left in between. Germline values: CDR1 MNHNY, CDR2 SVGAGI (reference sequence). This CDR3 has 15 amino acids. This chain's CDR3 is CASSPPRVAKNIQYF. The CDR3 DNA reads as TGTGCCAGCAGCCCCCCGCGCGTAGCCAAAAACATTCAGTACTTC.

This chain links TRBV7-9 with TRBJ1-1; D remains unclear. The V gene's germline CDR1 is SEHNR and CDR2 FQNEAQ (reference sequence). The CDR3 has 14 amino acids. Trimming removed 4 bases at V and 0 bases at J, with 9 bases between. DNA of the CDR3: TGTGCCAGCAGCTCGACAAACATGAACACTGAAGCTTTCTTT. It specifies CASSSTNMNTEAFF. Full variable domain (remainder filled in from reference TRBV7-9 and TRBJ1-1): DTGVSQNPRHKITKRGQNVTFRCDPISEHNRLYWYRQTLGQGPEFLTYFQNEAQLEKSRLLSDRFSAERPKGSFSTLEIQRTEQGDSAMYLCASSSTNMNTEAFFGQGTRLTVV.

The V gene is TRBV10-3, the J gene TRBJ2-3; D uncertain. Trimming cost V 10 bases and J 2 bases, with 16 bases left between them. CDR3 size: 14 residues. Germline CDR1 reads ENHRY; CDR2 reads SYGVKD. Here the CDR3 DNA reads TGTGCCAGCGAGACACTACAATTCACAGATACGCAGTATTTT. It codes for CASETLQFTDTQYF.

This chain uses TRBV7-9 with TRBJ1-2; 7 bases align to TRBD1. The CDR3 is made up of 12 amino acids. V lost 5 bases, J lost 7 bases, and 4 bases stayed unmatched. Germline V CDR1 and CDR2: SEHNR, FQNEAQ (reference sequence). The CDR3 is CASSPDRVGYTF. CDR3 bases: TGTGCCAGCAGCCCCGACAGGGTTGGCTACACCTTC.

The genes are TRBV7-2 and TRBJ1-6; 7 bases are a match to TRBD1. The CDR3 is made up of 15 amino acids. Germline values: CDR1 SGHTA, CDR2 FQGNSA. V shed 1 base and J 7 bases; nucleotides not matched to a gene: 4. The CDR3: CASSLERQGNSPLHF. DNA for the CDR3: TGTGCCAGCAGCTTAGAAAGACAGGGCAATTCACCCCTCCACTTT.

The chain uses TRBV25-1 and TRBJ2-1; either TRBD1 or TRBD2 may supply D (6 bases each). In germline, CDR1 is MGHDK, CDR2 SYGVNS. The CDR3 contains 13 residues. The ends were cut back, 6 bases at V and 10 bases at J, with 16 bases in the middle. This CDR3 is CASSSLPGAEQFF. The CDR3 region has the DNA TGTGCCAGCAGCTCCCTGCCGGGGGCAGAGCAGTTCTTC.

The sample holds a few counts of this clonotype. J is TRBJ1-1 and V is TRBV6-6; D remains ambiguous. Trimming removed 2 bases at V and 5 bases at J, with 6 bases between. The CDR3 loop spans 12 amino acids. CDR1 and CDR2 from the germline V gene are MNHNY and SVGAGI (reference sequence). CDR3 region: CASSYVETEAFF. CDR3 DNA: TGTGCCAGCAGTTACGTGGAGACTGAAGCTTTCTTT.

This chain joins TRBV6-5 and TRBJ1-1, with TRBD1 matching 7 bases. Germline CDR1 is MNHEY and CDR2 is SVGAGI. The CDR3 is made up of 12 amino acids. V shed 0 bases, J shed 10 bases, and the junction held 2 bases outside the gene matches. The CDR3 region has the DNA TGTGCCAGCAGTTACTCCAGGGGGTTAGCTTTCTTT. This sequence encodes CASSYSRGLAFF.

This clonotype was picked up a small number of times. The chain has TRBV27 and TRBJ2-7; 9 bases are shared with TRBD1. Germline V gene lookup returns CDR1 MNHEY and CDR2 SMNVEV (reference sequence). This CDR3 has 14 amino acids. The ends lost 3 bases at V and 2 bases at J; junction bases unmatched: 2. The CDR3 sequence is CASSFGQGTYEQYF. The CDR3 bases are TGTGCCAGCAGTTTCGGACAGGGGACCTACGAGCAGTACTTC.

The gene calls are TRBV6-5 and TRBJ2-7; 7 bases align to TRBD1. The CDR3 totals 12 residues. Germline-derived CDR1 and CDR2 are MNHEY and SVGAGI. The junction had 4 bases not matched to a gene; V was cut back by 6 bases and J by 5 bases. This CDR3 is CASRHRGHEQYF. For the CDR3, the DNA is TGTGCCAGCAGACACAGGGGTCACGAGCAGTACTTC.

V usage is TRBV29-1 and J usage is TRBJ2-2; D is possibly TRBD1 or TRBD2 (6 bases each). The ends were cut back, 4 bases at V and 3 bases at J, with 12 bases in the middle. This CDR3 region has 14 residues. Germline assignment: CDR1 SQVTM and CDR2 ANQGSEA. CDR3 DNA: TGCAGCGTTGGCAAGGGGGGACACACCGGGGAGCTGTTTTTT. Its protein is CSVGKGGHTGELFF.

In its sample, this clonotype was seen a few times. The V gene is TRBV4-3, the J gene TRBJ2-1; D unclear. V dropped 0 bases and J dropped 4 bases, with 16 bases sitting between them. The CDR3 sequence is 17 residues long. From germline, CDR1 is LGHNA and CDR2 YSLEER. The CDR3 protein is CASSQDVRSGVYNEQFF. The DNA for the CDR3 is TGCGCCAGCAGCCAAGATGTGCGGTCTGGGGTATACAATGAGCAGTTCTTC.

CDR3 in amino acids: CASSSAGLYNEQFF. DNA of the CDR3: TGTGCCAGCAGCTCCGCCGGCCTGTACAATGAGCAGTTCTTC. The chain couples TRBV7-9 to TRBJ2-1; D ambiguous. From germline, CDR1 is SEHNR and CDR2 FQNEAQ (reference sequence). The ends were cut back, 4 bases at V and 4 bases at J, with 11 bases in the middle. The CDR3 spans 14 residues.

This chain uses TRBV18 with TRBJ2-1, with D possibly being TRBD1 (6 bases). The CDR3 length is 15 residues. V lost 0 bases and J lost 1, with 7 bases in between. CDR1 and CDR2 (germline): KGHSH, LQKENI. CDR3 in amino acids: CASSPPDRSYNEQFF. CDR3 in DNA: TGTGCCAGCTCACCACCGGACAGATCCTACAATGAGCAGTTCTTC.

The CDR3 protein is CSVTSGGYNEQFF. Here the CDR3 DNA reads TGCAGCGTGACTAGCGGGGGGTACAATGAGCAGTTCTTC. This rearrangement joins TRBV29-1 to TRBJ2-1, with 13 bases identical to TRBD2. CDR3 length: 13 residues. Germline CDR1 is SQVTM and CDR2 is ANQGSEA. V was clipped by 6 bases and J by 4 bases; unmatched bases: 0.

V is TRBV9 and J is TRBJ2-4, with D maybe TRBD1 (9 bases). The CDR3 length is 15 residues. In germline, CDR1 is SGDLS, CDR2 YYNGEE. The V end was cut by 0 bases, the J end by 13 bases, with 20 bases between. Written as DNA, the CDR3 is TGTGCCAGCAGCGTAGGGGGGACAGGGCGGGAGGAGCAGTACTTC. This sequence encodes CASSVGGTGREEQYF.

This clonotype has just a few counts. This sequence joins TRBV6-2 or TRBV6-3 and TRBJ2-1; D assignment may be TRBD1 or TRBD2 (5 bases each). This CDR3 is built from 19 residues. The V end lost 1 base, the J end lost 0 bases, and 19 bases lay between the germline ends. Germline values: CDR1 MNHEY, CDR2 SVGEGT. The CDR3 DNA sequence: TGTGCCAGCAGTTACTTTCGGTCTTTGGGGACCGGCTCCTACAATGAGCAGTTCTTC. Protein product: CASSYFRSLGTGSYNEQFF.

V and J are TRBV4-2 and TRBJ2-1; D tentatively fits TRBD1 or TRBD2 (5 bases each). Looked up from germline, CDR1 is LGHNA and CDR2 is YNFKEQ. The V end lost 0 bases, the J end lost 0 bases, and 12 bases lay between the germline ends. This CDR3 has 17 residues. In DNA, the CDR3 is TGTGCCAGCAGCCAAGAATTCAGGGAGAGCTCCTACAATGAGCAGTTCTTC. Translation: CASSQEFRESSYNEQFF.

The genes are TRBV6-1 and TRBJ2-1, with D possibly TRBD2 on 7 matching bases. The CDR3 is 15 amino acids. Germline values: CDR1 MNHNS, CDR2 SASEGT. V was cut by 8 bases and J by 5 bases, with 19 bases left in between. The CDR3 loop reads CASFWGGGPDNEQFF. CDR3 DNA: TGTGCCAGCTTCTGGGGGGGGGGCCCCGACAATGAGCAGTTCTTC.

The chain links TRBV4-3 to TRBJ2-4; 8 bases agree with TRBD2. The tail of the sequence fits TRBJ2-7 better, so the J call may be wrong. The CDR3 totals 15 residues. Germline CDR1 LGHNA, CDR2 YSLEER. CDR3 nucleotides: TGCGCCAGCAGCCAGGAAGCGGGGGCCGCCTACGAGCAGTACTTC. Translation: CASSQEAGAAYEQYF.

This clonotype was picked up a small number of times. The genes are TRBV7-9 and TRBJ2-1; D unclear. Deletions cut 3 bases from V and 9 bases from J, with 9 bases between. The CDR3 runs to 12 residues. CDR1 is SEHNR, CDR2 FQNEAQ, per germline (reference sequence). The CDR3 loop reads CASSLDGGEQFF. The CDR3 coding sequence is TGTGCCAGCAGCTTGGACGGCGGTGAGCAGTTCTTC. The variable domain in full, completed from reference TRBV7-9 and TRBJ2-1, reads DTGVSQNPRHKITKRGQNVTFRCDPISEHNRLYWYRQTLGQGPEFLTYFQNEAQLEKSRLLSDRFSAERPKGSFSTLEIQRTEQGDSAMYLCASSLDGGEQFFGPGTRLTVL.

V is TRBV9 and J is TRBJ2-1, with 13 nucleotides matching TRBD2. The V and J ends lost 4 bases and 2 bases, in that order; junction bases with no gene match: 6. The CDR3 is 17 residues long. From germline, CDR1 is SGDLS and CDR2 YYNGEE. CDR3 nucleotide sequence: TGTGCCAGCAGCCCCAGGACTAGCGGGGGAGCCTACAATGAGCAGTTCTTC. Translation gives CASSPRTSGGAYNEQFF.

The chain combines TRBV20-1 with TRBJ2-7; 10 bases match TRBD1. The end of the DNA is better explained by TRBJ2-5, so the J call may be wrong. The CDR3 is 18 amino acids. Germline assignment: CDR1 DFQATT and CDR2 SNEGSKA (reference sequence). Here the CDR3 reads CSARDQSGGQGFKETQYF. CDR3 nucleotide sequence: TGCAGTGCTAGAGATCAGAGCGGGGGACAGGGGTTTAAAGAGACCCAGTACTTC.

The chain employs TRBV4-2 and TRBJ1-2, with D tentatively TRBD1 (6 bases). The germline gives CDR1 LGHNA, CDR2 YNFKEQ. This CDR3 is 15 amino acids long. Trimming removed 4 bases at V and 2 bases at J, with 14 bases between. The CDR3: CASSRESGTNYGYTF. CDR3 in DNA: TGTGCCAGCAGCCGGGAGAGCGGGACAAACTATGGCTACACCTTC.

CDR3 in amino acids: CATSRVQGISEYPNEQFF. CDR3 coding DNA: TGTGCCACCAGCAGAGTTCAGGGAATAAGTGAGTACCCAAATGAGCAGTTCTTC. V and J are TRBV15 and TRBJ2-1; possibly TRBD1 for D (5 bases). Germline loops: CDR1 LNHNV, CDR2 YYDKDF (reference sequence). Trimming removed 1 base from V and 7 bases from J, with 23 bases in between. The CDR3 runs 18 residues.

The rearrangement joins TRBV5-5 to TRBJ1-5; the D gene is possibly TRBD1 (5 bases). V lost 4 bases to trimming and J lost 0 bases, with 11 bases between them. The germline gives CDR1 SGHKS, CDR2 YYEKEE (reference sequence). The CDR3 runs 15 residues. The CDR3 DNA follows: TGTGCCAGCAGCCCCCGGGGGGTTAGCAATCAGCCCCAGCATTTT. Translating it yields CASSPRGVSNQPQHF.

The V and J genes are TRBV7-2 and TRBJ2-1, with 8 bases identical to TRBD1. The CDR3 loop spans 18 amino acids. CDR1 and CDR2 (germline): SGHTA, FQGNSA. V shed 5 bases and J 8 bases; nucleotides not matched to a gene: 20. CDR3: CASSQQGRETGATDEQFF. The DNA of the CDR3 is TGTGCCAGCAGCCAACAGGGTAGGGAGACAGGGGCCACGGATGAGCAGTTCTTC.

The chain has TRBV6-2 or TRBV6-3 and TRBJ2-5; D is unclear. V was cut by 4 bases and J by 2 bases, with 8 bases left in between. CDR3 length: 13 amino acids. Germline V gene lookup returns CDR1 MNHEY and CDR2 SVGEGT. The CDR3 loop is CASSWKEQETQYF. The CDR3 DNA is TGTGCCAGCAGTTGGAAGGAGCAAGAGACCCAGTACTTC.

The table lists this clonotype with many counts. The CDR3 protein is CASSAGTGGYEQYF. Written as DNA, the CDR3 is TGTGCCAGCAGTGCCGGGACAGGGGGCTACGAGCAGTACTTC. The V and J genes are TRBV27 and TRBJ2-7, with 11 bases fitting TRBD1. The CDR3 runs 14 residues. The trim removed 5 bases at V and 3 bases at J, leaving 3 bases unmatched. Germline CDR1 is MNHEY and CDR2 is SMNVEV (reference sequence).

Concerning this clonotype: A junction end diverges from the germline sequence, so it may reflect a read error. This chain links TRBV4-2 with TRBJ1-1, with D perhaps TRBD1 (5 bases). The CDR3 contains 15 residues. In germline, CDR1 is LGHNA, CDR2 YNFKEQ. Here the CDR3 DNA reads TGTGCCAGCAGCCAAGATGGGGCGGTGAACCCTGAAGCTTTCTTT. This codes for CASSQDGAVNPEAFF.

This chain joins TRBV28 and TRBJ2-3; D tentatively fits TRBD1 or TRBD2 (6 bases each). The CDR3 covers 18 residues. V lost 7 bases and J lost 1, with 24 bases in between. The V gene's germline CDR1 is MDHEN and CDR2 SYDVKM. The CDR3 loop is CASTPHRRVGGRTDTQYF. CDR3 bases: TGTGCCAGCACCCCACATCGCCGAGTGGGGGGCCGCACAGATACGCAGTATTTT.

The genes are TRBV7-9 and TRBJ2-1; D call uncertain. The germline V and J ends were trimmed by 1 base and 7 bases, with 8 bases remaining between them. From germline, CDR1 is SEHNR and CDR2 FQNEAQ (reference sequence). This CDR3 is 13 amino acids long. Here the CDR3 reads CASSLVQANEQFF. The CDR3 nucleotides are TGTGCCAGCAGCTTAGTCCAGGCGAATGAGCAGTTCTTC. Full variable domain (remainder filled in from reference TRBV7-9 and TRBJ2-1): DTGVSQNPRHKITKRGQNVTFRCDPISEHNRLYWYRQTLGQGPEFLTYFQNEAQLEKSRLLSDRFSAERPKGSFSTLEIQRTEQGDSAMYLCASSLVQANEQFFGPGTRLTVL.